This T cell receptor (beta chain) was profiled in a study of blood T cell repertoires in COVID-19. For the study at large: Acute-phase and convalescent COVID-19 samples originated in the United States, Italy and Spain. T cells, B-cell-depleted T cells, or PBMCs provided the cDNA or gDNA that served as material.

The CDR3 is 16 amino acids. The V gene end was trimmed by 4 bases and the J gene end by 7 bases; junction bases not matched to a gene: 10. The germline V gene has CDR1 LNHDA and CDR2 SQIVND (reference sequence). Sequenced by immunoSEQ multiplex PCR; TCRdb stores in-frame clones only, minus some. The sample lists about 380,000 clones; about 90% were seen once. The sequencing input was peripheral blood. The receptor comes from a man between 40 and 49 years old with acute or convalescent COVID-19. This chain joins TRBV19 and TRBJ1-5; 10 bases agree with TRBD1. Written as DNA, the CDR3 is TGTGCCAGTAGTACACCCCCTGGACAGGGGGGACAGCCCCAGCATTTT. The encoded protein is CASSTPPGQGGQPQHF.